These T cell receptor beta chains were read from a single sample in a study of blood T cell repertoires in COVID-19. This table comes from immunoSEQ multiplex PCR, and its TCRdb copy is limited to in-frame clones, with some not included. The sample records roughly 36,000 clones, over 90% being singletons. Source material: peripheral blood. These receptors were collected from a man aged 55-75 years with active or convalescent COVID-19. Each CDR3 is given with its conserved first and last residue. The D gene is left open where the match is weak. Only some rows state a clone size, as once, few, many or a class for expanded clones.

J	D	V	size	CDR3	DNA
TRBJ1-6	.	TRBV4-3	.	CASSLSQARINNSPLHF	TGCGCCAGCAGCCTCTCCCAAGCCCGAATTAATAATTCACCCCTCCACTTT
TRBJ2-5	.	TRBV2	.	CASSPRDTQYF	TGTGCCAGCAGCCCCCGGGATACCCAGTACTTC
TRBJ2-5	TRBD1	TRBV27	.	CASSNNDRGRAKTQYF	TGTGCCAGCAGCAATAACGACAGGGGAAGGGCGAAGACCCAGTACTTC
TRBJ1-6	.	TRBV18	few	CASSPTTGSYNSPLHF	TGTGCCAGCTCACCAACCACGGGCTCCTATAATTCACCCCTCCACTTT
TRBJ2-3	TRBD2	TRBV19	.	CASSIVLAGVPGDTQYF	TGTGCCAGTAGTATAGTACTAGCGGGGGTCCCGGGAGATACGCAGTATTTT
TRBJ1-1	.	TRBV6-6	.	CASITPTGTEAFF	TGTGCCAGCATTACCCCTACGGGCACTGAAGCTTTCTTT
TRBJ2-1	TRBD2	TRBV7-9	.	CASSLPPRLAGVRNEQFF	TGTGCCAGCAGCTTGCCCCCTCGACTAGCGGGAGTACGGAATGAGCAGTTCTTC
TRBJ1-1	.	TRBV9	.	CASSVGGEGLNTEAFF	TGTGCCAGCAGCGTAGGAGGGGAGGGTTTGAACACTGAAGCTTTCTTT
TRBJ2-3	TRBD1	TRBV10-3	.	CAIRRDRGTDTQYF	TGTGCCATCAGGCGGGACAGGGGGACAGATACGCAGTATTTT
TRBJ2-5	.	TRBV15	.	CATSDRRGETQYF	TGTGCCACCAGCGATCGGAGGGGAGAGACCCAGTACTTC
TRBJ1-1	.	TRBV6-5	.	CASTPSLSTEAFF	TGTGCCAGCACTCCCTCTTTGAGCACTGAAGCTTTCTTT
TRBJ1-5	.	TRBV11-3	.	CASSLVGGPGWPQHF	TGTGCCAGCAGCTTAGTGGGCGGGCCCGGATGGCCCCAGCATTTT
TRBJ2-7	TRBD2	TRBV27	.	CASRTSGLPPYEQYF	TGTGCCAGCAGGACTAGCGGGTTACCCCCCTACGAGCAGTACTTC
TRBJ2-7	TRBD1	TRBV5-1	.	CASSRGTGDHEQYF	TGCGCCAGCAGCCGCGGGACAGGGGACCACGAGCAGTACTTC
TRBJ2-2	TRBD1	TRBV9	.	CASSPRDRINTGELFF	TGTGCCAGCAGCCCTAGGGACAGGATAAACACCGGGGAGCTGTTTTTT
TRBJ1-2	TRBD1	TRBV24-1	once	CATSDGTAYGYTF	TGTGCCACCAGTGACGGGACAGCCTATGGCTACACCTTC
TRBJ1-2	TRBD1	TRBV27	.	CASSLMRDRGTYGYTF	TGTGCCAGCAGTTTAATGCGGGACAGGGGGACCTATGGCTACACCTTC
TRBJ1-4	.	TRBV30	.	CAWSGQSLATNEKLFF	TGTGCCTGGAGTGGACAGAGTCTTGCAACTAATGAAAAACTGTTTTTT
TRBJ2-7	TRBD1	TRBV6-7	.	CASSYSGQGANEQYF	TGTGCCAGCAGTTACTCGGGACAGGGGGCAAACGAGCAGTACTTC
TRBJ2-7	TRBD1	TRBV6-1	.	CASSVRDRGIVGSYEQYF	TGTGCCAGCAGTGTCCGAGACAGGGGAATAGTGGGATCCTACGAGCAGTACTTC
TRBJ2-7	.	TRBV27	.	CASSLSGRGVGEQYF	TGTGCCAGCAGTTTATCGGGCAGGGGGGTGGGGGAGCAGTACTTC
TRBJ1-2	TRBD1	TRBV15	.	CATSRDREWYGYTF	TGTGCCACCAGCAGGGACAGGGAGTGGTATGGCTACACCTTC